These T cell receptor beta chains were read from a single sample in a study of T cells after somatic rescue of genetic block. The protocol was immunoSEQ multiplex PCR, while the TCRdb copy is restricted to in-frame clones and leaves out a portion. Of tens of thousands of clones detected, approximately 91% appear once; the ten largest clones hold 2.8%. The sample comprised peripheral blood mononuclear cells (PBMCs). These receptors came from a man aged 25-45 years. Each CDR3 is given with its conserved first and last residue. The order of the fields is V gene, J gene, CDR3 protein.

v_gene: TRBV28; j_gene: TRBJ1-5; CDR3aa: CASSLLAGSQPQHF
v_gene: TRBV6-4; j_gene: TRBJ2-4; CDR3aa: CASSQLQGSNIQYF
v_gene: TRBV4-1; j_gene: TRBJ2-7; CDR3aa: CASSQTSGGGLREQYF
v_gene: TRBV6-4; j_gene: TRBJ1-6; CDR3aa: CASRPGDRERPSSYNSPLHF
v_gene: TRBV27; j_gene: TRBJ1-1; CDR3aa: CASRSYSEAFF
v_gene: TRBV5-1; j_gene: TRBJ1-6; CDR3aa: CASSTEPGAISPLHF
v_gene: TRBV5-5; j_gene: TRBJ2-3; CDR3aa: CASSLGPGADTQYF
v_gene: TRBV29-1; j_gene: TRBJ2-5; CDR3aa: CSVHREGETQYF
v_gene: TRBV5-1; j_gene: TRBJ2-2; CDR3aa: CASSLPSGSTGELFF
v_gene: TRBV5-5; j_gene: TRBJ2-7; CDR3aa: CASSLGPGASSYEQYF
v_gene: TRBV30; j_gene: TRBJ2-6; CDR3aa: CGIGTGAPGANVLTF
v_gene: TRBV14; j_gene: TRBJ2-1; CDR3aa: CASSRNSGLEQFF
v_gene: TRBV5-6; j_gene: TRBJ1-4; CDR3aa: CASSPGTGGGEKLFF